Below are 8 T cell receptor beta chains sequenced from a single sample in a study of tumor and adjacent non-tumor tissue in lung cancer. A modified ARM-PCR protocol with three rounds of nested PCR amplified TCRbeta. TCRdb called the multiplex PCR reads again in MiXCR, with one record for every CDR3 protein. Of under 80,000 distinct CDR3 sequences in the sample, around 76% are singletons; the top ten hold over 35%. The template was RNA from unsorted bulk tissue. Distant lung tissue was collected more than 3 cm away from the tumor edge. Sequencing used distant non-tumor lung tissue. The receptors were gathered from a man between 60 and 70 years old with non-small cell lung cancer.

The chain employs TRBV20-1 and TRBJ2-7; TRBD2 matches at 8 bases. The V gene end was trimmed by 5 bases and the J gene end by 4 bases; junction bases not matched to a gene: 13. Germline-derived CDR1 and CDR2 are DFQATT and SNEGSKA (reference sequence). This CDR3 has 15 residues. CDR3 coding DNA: TGCAGTGCTCACTCTCGGAGACTAGCGACTTACGAGCAGTACTTC. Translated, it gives CSAHSRRLATYEQYF.

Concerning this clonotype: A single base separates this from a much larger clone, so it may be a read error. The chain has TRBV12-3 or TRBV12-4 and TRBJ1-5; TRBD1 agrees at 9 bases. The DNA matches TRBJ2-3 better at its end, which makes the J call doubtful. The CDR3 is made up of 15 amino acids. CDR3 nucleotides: TGTGCCAGCAGCCCAACAACAGGGGGCGGACAGCCCCAGTATTTT. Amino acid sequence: CASSPTTGGGQPQYF.

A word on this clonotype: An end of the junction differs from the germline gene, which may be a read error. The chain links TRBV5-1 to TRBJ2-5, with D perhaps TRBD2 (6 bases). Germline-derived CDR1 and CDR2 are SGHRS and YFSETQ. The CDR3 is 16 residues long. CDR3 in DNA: TGCGCCAGCAGCTATGCTTCCGGGACTGGCGGCGAGACCCAGTGCTTC. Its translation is CASSYASGTGGETQCF.

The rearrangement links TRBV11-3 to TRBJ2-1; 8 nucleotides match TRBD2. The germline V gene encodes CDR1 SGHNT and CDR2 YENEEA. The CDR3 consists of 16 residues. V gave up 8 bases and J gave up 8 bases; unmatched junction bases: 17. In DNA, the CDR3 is TGTGCCAGCGACTTAGATACTATCGGGAGGGGGGATGAGCAGTTCTTC. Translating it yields CASDLDTIGRGDEQFF.

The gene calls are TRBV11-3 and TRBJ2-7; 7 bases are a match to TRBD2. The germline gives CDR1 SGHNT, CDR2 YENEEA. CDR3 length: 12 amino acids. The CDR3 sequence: CTCSLAGYEQYF. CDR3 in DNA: TGTACCTGTAGCTTAGCGGGCTACGAGCAGTACTTC. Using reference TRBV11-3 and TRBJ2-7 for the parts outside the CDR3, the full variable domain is EAGVVQSPRYKIIEKKQPVAFWCNPISGHNTLYWYLQNLGQGPELLIRYENEEAVDDSQLPKDRFSAERLKGVDSTLKIQPAELGDSAVYLCTCSLAGYEQYFGPGTRLTVT.

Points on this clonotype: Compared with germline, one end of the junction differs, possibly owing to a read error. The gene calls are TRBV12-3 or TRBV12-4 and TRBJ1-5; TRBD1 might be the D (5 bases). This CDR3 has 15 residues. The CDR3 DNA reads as TGTGCCAGGACGGGGGTCTCAGGGACCGATCAGCCCCAGCACTTT. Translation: CARTGVSGTDQPQHF.

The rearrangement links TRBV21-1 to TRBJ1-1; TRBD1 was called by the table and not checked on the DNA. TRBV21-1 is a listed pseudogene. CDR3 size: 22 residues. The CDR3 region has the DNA TGTGCCAGCAGTAAAGCGCTGTCTCCTTGGGGCCAGGGGGGAATCTGGGGCACTGAAGCTTTCTTT. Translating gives CASSKALSPWGQGGIWGTEAFF.

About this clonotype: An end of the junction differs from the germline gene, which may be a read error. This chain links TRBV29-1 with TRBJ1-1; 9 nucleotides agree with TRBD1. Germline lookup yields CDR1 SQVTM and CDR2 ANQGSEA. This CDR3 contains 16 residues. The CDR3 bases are TGCAGCGTTGAACCCGTCAGGACAGGGGAATGGACTGAATCTTTCTTT. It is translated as CSVEPVRTGEWTESFF.